This TCR beta chain was recovered during a study of identical twins (TCRdb year 2016). Regarding the complete study: To test whether fetal clonotypes persist, the study used deep sequencing on TCR alpha and beta repertoires from monozygotic twins, unrelated adults of various ages, and cord blood. To rule out contamination, replicate twin experiments were performed at different times with different library preparation protocols.

Note on this clonotype: The antigen it binds to is not known. The record has no base qualities; no much larger clone is one base away.

Only healthy Caucasian donors were included. The study also sequenced three unrelated non-twin adults: a male aged 18 to 29, a male aged 50 to 59 and a female aged 50 to 59. Miltenyi CD45RO+ enrichment and human naive T-cell isolation kits were used to isolate memory (CD45RO+) and naive T cells from PBMC. The germline V gene (reference sequence) specifies MNHEY as CDR1 and SMNVEV as CDR2. The CDR3 runs 15 amino acids, cysteine and phenylalanine included. The DNA shown is the 45-base CDR3, in frame from base 1. V trim: 7 bases; J trim: 0 bases; unmatched bases: 9. What the work shows at the level of the full study, not this receptor alone: In monozygotic twins, recombination models systematically underestimated out-of-frame TCR alpha sharing, but the models matched the sharing seen between unrelated individuals. Out-of-frame TCR alpha sequences shared between twins showed an excess of low generation-probability sequences compared with coincidental sharing between unrelated individuals. Invariant T cells such as MAIT and iNKT could partly confound zero-insertion analyses, although diverse VJ usage argued against such confounding for most clonotypes. Because the same donors could not be followed over many years, the conclusions relied on cross-sectional statistical analysis. Excess twin sharing in beta out-of-frame sequences was weaker because fewer shared sequences lowered the signal-to-noise ratio. Fewer insertions were carried by abundant cord blood beta clonotypes; a weaker similar trend was observed in young adult naive repertoires, while no such trend was observed in memory repertoires.

The library was generated by 5' RACE. TCRdb lists the instrument as Illumina HiSeq 2000. A universal primer binding site was introduced by template switching, and a unique molecular identifier was present in the final cDNA, enabling accurate counting of TCR cDNA molecules. First-strand cDNA for TCR alpha and beta chains was synthesized from specific primers in the conserved constant-segment region. To control for contamination, every cDNA library was double barcoded, receiving both a SMART-Mk sample barcode and Illumina barcodes. TruSeq adapter sequences, together with Illumina sample barcodes, were added in two successive PCR steps. Sequencing of the TCR alpha and beta cDNA libraries was done on the Illumina HiSeq platform using custom primers. Processing in the source paper ran as follows. MiGEC was used to process raw reads and extract unique molecular identifiers, and MiXCR was used to find CDR3 positions. Recombination models were inferred per individual with the repgenHMM and IGoR tools using an EM algorithm. The tcR package in R was used for shared clonotype analysis, with sharing normalized by the product of cloneset sizes. To study raw recombination free of thymic and clonal selection effects, out-of-frame nonproductive sequences were analyzed. The raw public data were reprocessed by TCRdb itself: fastp quality trimming at Q25, MiXCR clonotype calling, in-frame beta chains only. When rows share a CDR3 protein, they turn into one entry using the most common DNA and genes. The V and J calls come from TCRdb's annotation, not from the publication. A total of 420,000 or so distinct CDR3 sequences appear in this sample, roughly 20% of them only once. The ten largest account for 12% of the sample.

The specimen sequenced was naive T cells sorted from blood. The sample's cell subset or site label is to be understood as: cells isolated with a human naive T-cell isolation kit. This clonotype was obtained from a man between 45 and 60 years old in good health. The sequence links TRBV27 to TRBJ2-7, with 7 central nucleotides matching TRBD2. For the CDR3, the sequence is CASIERGGGSYEQYF. The bases read TGTGCCAGCATTGAGAGGGGCGGGGGCTCCTACGAGCAGTACTTC.